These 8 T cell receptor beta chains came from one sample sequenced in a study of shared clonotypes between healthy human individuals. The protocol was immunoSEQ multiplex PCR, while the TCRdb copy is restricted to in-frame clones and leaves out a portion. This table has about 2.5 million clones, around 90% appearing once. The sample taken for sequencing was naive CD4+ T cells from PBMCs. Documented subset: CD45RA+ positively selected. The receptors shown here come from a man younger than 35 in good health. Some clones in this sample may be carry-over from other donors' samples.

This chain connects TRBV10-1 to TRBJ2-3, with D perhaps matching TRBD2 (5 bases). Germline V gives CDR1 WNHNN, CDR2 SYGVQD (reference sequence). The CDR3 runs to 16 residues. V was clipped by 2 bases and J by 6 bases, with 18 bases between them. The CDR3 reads CASSEEFSAGFDTQYF. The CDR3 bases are TGCGCCAGCAGTGAGGAGTTTTCGGCGGGTTTTGATACGCAGTATTTT.

The CDR3 nucleotides are TGTGCCAGCAGCCCTACAGCAACTGCCTATGGCTACACCTTC. Its protein product is CASSPTATAYGYTF. This chain uses TRBV14 with TRBJ1-2; no clear D gene. Germline CDR1 SGHDN, CDR2 FVKESK. V lost 4 bases, J lost 4 bases, and 13 bases lay in between. This CDR3 comprises 14 residues. The complete variable domain, with remaining parts taken from reference TRBV14 and TRBJ1-2, reads EAGVTQFPSHSVIEKGQTVTLRCDPISGHDNLYWYRRVMGKEIKFLLHFVKESKQDESGMPNNRFLAERTGGTYSTLKVQPAELEDSGVYFCASSPTATAYGYTFGSGTRLTVV.

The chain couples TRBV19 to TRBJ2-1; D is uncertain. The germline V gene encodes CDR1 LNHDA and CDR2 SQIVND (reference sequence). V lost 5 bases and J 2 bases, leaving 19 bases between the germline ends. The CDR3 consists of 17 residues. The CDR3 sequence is CASSDPRRGVTYNEQFF. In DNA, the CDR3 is TGTGCCAGTAGTGACCCCCGGAGAGGAGTGACCTACAATGAGCAGTTCTTC.

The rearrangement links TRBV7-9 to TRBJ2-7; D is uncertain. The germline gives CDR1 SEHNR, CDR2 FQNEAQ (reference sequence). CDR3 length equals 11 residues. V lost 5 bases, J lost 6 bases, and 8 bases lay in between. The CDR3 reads CASSPQAEQYF. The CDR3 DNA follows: TGTGCCAGCAGCCCCCAAGCCGAGCAGTACTTC.

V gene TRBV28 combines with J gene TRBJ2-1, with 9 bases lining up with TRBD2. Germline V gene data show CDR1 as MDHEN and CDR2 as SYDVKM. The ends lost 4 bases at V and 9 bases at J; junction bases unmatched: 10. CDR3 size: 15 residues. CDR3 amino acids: CASSSPAGGPSEQFF. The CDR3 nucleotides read TGTGCCAGCAGTTCCCCGGCGGGAGGGCCATCTGAGCAGTTCTTC. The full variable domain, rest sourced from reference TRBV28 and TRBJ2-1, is DVKVTQSSRYLVKRTGEKVFLECVQDMDHENMFWYRQDPGLGLRLIYFSYDVKMKEKGDIPEGYSVSREKKERFSLILESASTNQTSMYLCASSSPAGGPSEQFFGPGTRLTVL.

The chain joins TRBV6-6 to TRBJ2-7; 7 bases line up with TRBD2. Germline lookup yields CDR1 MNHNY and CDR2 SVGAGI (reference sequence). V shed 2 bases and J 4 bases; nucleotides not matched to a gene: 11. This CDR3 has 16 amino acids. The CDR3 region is CASSYTSRWGGYEQYF. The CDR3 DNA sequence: TGTGCCAGCAGTTACACTTCTAGATGGGGGGGATACGAGCAGTACTTC.

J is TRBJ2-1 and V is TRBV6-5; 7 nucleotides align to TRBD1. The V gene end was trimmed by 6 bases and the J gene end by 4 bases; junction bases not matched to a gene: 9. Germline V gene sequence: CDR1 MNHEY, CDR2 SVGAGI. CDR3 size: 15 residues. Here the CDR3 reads CASRDTGVGYNEQFF. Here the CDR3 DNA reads TGTGCCAGCAGGGATACAGGGGTGGGTTACAATGAGCAGTTCTTC.

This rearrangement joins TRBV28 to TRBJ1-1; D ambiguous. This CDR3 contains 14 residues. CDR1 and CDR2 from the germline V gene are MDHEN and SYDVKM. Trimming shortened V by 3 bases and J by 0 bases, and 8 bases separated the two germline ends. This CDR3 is CASSLGRMNTEAFF. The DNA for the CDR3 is TGTGCCAGCAGTTTGGGGAGGATGAACACTGAAGCTTTCTTT.